Reported below is one TCR beta chain. The CDR3 loop spans 12 amino acids. Trimming took 2 bases from V and 6 from J, leaving 5 bases between them. Unique molecular identifiers were built into the TCRbeta library. TCRdb passed the PCR reads through MiXCR, listing each CDR3 protein once. The table records some 500,000 distinct CDR3 sequences, about 16% of them present only once. This entry belongs to a study of T-cell reconstitution after alpha-beta-depleted transplantation in children. This sample comprised PBMCs from the stem cell graft donor, obtained from the stem cell graft. This chain links TRBV12-3 or TRBV12-4 with TRBJ1-5; D gene ambiguous. The source is a human donor who donated a stem cell graft to a child with acute lymphoblastic leukemia. The DNA for the CDR3 is TGTGCCAGCAGTTTAATGAGTCAGCCCCAGCATTTT. Translating gives CASSLMSQPQHF.